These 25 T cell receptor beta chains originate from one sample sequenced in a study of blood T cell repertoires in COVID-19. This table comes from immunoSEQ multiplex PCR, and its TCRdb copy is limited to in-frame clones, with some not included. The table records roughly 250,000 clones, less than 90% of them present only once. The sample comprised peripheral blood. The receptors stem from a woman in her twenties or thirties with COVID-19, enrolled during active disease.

CDR3 sequence (DNA): TGTGCCTGGAGGGACACGTTTTACCCCTGGGATTCACCCCTCCACTTT. This encodes CAWRDTFYPWDSPLHF. V usage is TRBV30 and J usage is TRBJ1-6; possible D gene TRBD1, 5 bases. The CDR3 sequence is 16 residues long. V was cut by 3 bases and J by 8 bases, with 20 bases left in between. Germline V gene data show CDR1 as GTSNPN and CDR2 as SVGIG (reference sequence).

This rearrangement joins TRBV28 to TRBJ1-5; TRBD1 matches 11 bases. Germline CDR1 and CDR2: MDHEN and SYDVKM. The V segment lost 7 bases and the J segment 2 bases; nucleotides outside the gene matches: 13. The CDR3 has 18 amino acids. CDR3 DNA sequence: TGTGCCAGCACCCCCAGAGGACAGGGGGCTATGGGCAATCAGCCCCAGCATTTT. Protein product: CASTPRGQGAMGNQPQHF.

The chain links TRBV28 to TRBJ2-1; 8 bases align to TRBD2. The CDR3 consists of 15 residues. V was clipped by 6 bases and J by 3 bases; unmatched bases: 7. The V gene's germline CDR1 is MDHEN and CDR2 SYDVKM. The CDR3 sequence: CASSLSGALYNEQFF. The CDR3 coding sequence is TGTGCCAGCAGCCTTAGCGGGGCTCTCTACAATGAGCAGTTCTTC.

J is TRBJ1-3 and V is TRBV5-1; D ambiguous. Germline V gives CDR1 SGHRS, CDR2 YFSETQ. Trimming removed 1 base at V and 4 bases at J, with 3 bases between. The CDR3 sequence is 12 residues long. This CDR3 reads CASSLQGNTIYF. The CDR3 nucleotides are TGCGCCAGCAGCTTGCAAGGAAACACCATATATTTT.

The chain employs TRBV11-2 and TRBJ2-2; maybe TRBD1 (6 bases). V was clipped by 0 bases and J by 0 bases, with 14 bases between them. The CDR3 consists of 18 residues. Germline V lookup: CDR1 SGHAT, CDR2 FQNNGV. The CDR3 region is CASSLDLGANPNTGELFF. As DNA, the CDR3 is TGTGCCAGCAGCTTAGATCTGGGGGCGAATCCGAACACCGGGGAGCTGTTTTTT.

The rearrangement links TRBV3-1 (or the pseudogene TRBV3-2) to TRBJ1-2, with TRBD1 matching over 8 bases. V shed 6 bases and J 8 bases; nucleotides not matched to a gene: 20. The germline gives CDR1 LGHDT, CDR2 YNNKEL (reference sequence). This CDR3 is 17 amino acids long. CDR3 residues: CASSQYKSTGALRGYTF. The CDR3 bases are TGTGCCAGCAGTCAATATAAATCGACAGGGGCCTTACGGGGCTACACCTTC.

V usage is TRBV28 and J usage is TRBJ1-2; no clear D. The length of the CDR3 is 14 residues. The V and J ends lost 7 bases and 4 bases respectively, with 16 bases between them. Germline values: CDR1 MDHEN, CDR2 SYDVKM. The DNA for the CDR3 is TGTGCCAGCAAAGATGGCCAATTCACCTATGGCTACACCTTC. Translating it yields CASKDGQFTYGYTF.

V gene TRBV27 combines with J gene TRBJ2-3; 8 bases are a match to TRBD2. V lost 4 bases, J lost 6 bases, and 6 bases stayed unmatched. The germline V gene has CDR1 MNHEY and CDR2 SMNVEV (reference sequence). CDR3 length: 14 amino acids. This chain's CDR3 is CASSSSSGWDTQYF. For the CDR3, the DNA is TGTGCCAGCAGTTCCTCTAGCGGGTGGGATACGCAGTATTTT.

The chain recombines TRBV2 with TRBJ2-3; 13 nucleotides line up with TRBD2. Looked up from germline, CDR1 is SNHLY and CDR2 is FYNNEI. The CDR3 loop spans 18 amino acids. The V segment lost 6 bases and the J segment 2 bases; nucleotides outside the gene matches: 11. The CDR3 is CASRGKGTSGTYTDTQYF. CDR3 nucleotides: TGTGCCAGCAGGGGGAAGGGGACTAGCGGGACATACACAGATACGCAGTATTTT.

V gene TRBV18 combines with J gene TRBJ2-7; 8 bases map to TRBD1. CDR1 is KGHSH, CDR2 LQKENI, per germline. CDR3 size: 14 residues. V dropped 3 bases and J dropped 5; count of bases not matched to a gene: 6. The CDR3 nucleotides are TGTGCCAGCTCACCCGGACAGGGTTACCACGAGCAGTACTTC. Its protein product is CASSPGQGYHEQYF. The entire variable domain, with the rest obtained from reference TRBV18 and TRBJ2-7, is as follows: NAGVMQNPRHLVRRRGQEARLRCSPMKGHSHVYWYRQLPEEGLKFMVYLQKENIIDESGMPKERFSAEFPKEGPSILRIQQVVRGDSAAYFCASSPGQGYHEQYFGPGTRLTVT.

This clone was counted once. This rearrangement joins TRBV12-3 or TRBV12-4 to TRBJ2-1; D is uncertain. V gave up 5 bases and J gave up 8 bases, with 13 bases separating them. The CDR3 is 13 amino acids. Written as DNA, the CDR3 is TGTGCCAGCAGTGTTCAGGATGTCGATGAGCAGTTCTTC. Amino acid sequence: CASSVQDVDEQFF.

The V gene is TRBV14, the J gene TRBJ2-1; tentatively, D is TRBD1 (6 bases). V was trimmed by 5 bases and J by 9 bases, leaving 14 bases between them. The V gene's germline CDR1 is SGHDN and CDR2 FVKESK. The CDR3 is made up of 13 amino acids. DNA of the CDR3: TGTGCCAGCAGCTACTACAGGGAAGGTGAGCAGTTCTTC. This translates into CASSYYREGEQFF.

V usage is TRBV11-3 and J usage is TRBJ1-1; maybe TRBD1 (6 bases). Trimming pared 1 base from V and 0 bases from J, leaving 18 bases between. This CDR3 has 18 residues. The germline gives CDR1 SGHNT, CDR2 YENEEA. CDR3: CASSLGPGTFFMNTEAFF. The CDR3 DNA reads TGTGCCAGCAGCTTAGGGCCCGGGACATTCTTCATGAACACTGAAGCTTTCTTT.

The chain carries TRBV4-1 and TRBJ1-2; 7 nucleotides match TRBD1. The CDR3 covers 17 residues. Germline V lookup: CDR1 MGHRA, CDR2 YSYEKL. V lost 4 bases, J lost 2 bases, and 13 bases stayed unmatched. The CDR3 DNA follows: TGCGCCAGCAGCCTAAAAGTCCGGGACAGAATCAACTATGGCTACACCTTC. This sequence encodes CASSLKVRDRINYGYTF.

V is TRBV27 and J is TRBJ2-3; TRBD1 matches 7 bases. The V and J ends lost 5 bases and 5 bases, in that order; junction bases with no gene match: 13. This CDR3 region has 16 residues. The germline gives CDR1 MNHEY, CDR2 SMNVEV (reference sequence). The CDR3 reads CASSDTGTVGGDTQYF. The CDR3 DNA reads TGTGCCAGCAGTGACACCGGGACAGTAGGGGGAGATACGCAGTATTTT.

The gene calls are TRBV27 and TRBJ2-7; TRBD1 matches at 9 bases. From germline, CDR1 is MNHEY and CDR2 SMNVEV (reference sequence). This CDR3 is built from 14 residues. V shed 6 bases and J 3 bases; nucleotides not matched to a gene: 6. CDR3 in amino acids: CASRTGTGHYEQYF. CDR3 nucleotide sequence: TGTGCCAGCAGGACCGGGACAGGGCACTACGAGCAGTACTTC.

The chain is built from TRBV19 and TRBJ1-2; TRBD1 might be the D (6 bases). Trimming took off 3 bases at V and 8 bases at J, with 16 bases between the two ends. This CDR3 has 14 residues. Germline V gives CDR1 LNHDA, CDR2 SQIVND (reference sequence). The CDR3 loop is CASSITGSSEGYTF. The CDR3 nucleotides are TGTGCCAGTAGTATTACAGGGTCTTCGGAAGGCTACACCTTC.

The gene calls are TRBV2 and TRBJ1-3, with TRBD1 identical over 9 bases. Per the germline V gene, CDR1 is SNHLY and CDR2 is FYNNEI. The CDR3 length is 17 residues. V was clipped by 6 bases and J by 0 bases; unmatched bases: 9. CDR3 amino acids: CASSPPGQGYSGNTIYF. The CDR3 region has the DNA TGTGCCAGCAGCCCACCGGGACAGGGATACTCTGGAAACACCATATATTTT.

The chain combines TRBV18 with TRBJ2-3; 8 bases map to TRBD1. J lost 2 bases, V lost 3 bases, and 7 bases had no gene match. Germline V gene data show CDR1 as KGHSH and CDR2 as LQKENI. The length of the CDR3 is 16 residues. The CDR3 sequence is CASSPRDRPYTDTQYF. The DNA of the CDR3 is TGTGCCAGCTCACCTCGGGACAGGCCCTACACAGATACGCAGTATTTT.

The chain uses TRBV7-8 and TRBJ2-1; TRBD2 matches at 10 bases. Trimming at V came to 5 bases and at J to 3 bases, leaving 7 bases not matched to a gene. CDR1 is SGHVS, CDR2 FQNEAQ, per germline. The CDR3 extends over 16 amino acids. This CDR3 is CASSQSGLAVYNEQFF. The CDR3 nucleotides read TGTGCCAGCAGCCAAAGCGGACTAGCGGTCTACAATGAGCAGTTCTTC.

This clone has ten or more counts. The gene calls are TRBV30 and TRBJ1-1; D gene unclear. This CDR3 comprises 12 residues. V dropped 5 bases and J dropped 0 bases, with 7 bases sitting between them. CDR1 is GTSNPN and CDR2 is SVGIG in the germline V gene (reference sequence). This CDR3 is CAWGPMNTEAFF. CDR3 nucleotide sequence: TGTGCCTGGGGCCCAATGAACACTGAAGCTTTCTTT. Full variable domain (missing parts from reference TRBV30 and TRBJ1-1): SQTIHQWPATLVQPVGSPLSLECTVEGTSNPNLYWYRQAAGRGLQLLFYSVGIGQISSEVPQNLSASRPQDRQFILSSKKLLLSDSGFYLCAWGPMNTEAFFGQGTRLTVV.

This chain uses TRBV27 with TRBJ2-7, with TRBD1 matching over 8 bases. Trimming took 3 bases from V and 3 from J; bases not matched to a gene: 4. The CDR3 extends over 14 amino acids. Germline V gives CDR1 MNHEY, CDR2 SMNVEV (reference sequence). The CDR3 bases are TGTGCCAGCAGTTTTGGGACAGGAGTCTACGAGCAGTACTTC. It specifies CASSFGTGVYEQYF.

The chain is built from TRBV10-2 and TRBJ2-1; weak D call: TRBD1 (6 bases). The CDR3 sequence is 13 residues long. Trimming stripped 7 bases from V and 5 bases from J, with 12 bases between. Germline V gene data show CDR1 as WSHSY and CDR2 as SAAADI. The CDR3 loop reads CASMQGWHNEQFF. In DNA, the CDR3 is TGCGCCAGCATGCAGGGGTGGCACAATGAGCAGTTCTTC.

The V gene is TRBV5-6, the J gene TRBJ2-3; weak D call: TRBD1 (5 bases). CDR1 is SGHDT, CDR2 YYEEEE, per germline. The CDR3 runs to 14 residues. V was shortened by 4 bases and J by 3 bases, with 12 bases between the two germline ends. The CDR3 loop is CASSDPGITDTQYF. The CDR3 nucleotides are TGTGCCAGCAGCGATCCAGGGATAACAGATACGCAGTATTTT.

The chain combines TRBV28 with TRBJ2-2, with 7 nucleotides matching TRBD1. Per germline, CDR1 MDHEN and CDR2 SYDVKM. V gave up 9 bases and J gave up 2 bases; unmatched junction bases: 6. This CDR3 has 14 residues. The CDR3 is CASRDRLNTGELFF. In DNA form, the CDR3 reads TGTGCCAGTCGGGACAGATTAAACACCGGGGAGCTGTTTTTT.